The clone carrying this TCR beta chain turned up a few times. The germline V gene encodes CDR1 SQVTM and CDR2 ANQGSEA. V was clipped by 5 bases and J by 2 bases, with 12 bases between them. The CDR3 covers 13 residues. TCRbeta library preparation incorporated unique molecular identifiers. TCRdb reanalysed the PCR reads using MiXCR and keeps one entry per CDR3 protein. The table lists roughly 610,000 distinct CDR3 sequences, 10% of them singletons, with less than 5% in the top ten. The data originate from a study of T-cell reconstitution after alpha-beta-depleted transplantation in children. The gene calls are TRBV29-1 and TRBJ2-5; D perhaps matches TRBD2 (6 bases). This clonotype was obtained from a human donor who donated a stem cell graft to a child with acute myeloid leukemia. This sample comprised PBMCs from the stem cell graft donor, obtained from the stem cell graft. CDR3 in amino acids: CSVQEGSQETQYF. Written as DNA, the CDR3 is TGCAGCGTTCAGGAGGGTAGTCAAGAGACCCAGTACTTC.